This passage covers 17 T cell receptor beta chains from one sample sequenced in a study of graft-versus-host responses after intestinal transplantation. Their antigen targets remain unknown. Libraries were prepared by immunoSEQ multiplex PCR; TCRdb keeps only in-frame clonotypes and omits some of them. This sample carries 100,000 or so clones, about 90% of them seen once, and the ten largest clones take roughly 0.95%. The source material was unstimulated CD4+ T cells sorted from spleen or lymph node cells, sampled before transplant. All receptors derive from a human donor who was the organ donor for an intestinal transplant.

The chain employs TRBV25-1 and TRBJ1-1; 8 bases are a match to TRBD1. The V gene end was trimmed by 4 bases and the J gene end by 1 base; junction bases not matched to a gene: 2. The CDR3 is made up of 14 amino acids. Germline CDR1 reads MGHDK; CDR2 reads SYGVNS. CDR3 sequence: CASSATGANTEAFF. In DNA form, the CDR3 reads TGTGCCAGCAGTGCGACAGGGGCGAACACTGAAGCTTTCTTT.

The rearrangement joins TRBV10-3 to TRBJ1-6; D is uncertain. Germline CDR1 reads ENHRY; CDR2 reads SYGVKD. This CDR3 spans 13 amino acids. Trimming took 4 bases from V and 5 from J, leaving 6 bases between them. The CDR3 here is CAISARDNSPLHF. Here the CDR3 DNA reads TGTGCCATCAGTGCCCGAGATAATTCACCCCTCCACTTT.

This rearrangement joins TRBV19 to TRBJ2-3, with 9 bases fitting TRBD2. The CDR3 runs to 17 residues. From germline, CDR1 is LNHDA and CDR2 SQIVND (reference sequence). Losses at the gene ends were 4 bases for V and 0 bases for J; bases not matched to a gene: 8. The CDR3 coding sequence is TGTGCCAGTAGTAGGGCGGGGGGGCCAAGAAGCACAGATACGCAGTATTTT. Translation: CASSRAGGPRSTDTQYF.

This clone appeared a few times. The chain links TRBV11-3 to TRBJ2-1; D unclear. In germline, CDR1 is SGHNT, CDR2 YENEEA. The CDR3 totals 15 residues. The V and J ends lost 3 bases and 0 bases respectively, with 9 bases between them. The CDR3: CASSFGVSSYNEQFF. Written as DNA, the CDR3 is TGTGCCAGCAGCTTTGGTGTGAGCTCCTACAATGAGCAGTTCTTC.

This clone was detected only a few times. The chain couples TRBV18 to TRBJ1-4; D unclear. The germline gives CDR1 KGHSH, CDR2 LQKENI. The V end was cut by 1 base, the J end by 5 bases, with 8 bases between. The CDR3 has 14 residues. CDR3 residues: CASSPQGGNEKLFF. The CDR3 DNA is TGTGCCAGCTCACCACAGGGTGGGAATGAAAAACTGTTTTTT. The whole variable domain, filled in from reference TRBV18 and TRBJ1-4, reads NAGVMQNPRHLVRRRGQEARLRCSPMKGHSHVYWYRQLPEEGLKFMVYLQKENIIDESGMPKERFSAEFPKEGPSILRIQQVVRGDSAAYFCASSPQGGNEKLFFGSGTQLSVL.

The V and J genes are TRBV6-5 and TRBJ1-2, with TRBD1 as a possible D gene (6 bases). V lost 5 bases and J lost 0, with 13 bases in between. Germline lookup yields CDR1 MNHEY and CDR2 SVGAGI. CDR3 length: 15 residues. The chain's CDR3 is CASSLNRAPNYGYTF. The CDR3 DNA reads as TGTGCCAGCAGTCTTAACAGGGCCCCTAACTATGGCTACACCTTC.

The rearrangement joins TRBV7-3 to TRBJ2-3, with 9 bases lining up with TRBD1. After removal of 8 bases from V and 3 bases from J, the junction contained 3 bases not matched to a gene. This CDR3 is 13 amino acids long. Germline V lookup: CDR1 SGHTA, CDR2 FQGTGA. The CDR3 sequence: CASRDRVTDTQYF. CDR3 in DNA: TGTGCCAGCCGGGACAGGGTGACAGATACGCAGTATTTT.

This clone was observed at least ten times. This same CDR3 is encoded by further DNA sequences in the sample. V and J are TRBV6-1 and TRBJ2-7; no clear D. V dropped 0 bases and J dropped 6 bases, with 6 bases sitting between them. CDR3 length equals 12 residues. From germline, CDR1 is MNHNS and CDR2 SASEGT. The CDR3 region has the DNA TGTGCCAGCAGTGAAGCGCCCTCCGAGCAGTACTTC. Translated: CASSEAPSEQYF.

The chain couples TRBV9 to TRBJ1-1; 7 nucleotides agree with TRBD1. With V trimmed by 1 base and J by 4 bases, 7 bases remained unmatched. Per germline, CDR1 SGDLS and CDR2 YYNGEE. This CDR3 has 15 residues. DNA of the CDR3: TGTGCCAGCAGCGTAAGCGACAGGGTGAGCACTGAAGCTTTCTTT. It encodes CASSVSDRVSTEAFF.

The rearrangement uses TRBV6-1 and TRBJ1-1, with D perhaps matching TRBD1 (5 bases). The CDR3 covers 12 residues. In germline, CDR1 is MNHNS, CDR2 SASEGT. The germline V and J ends were trimmed by 2 bases and 11 bases, with 12 bases remaining between them. This CDR3 is CASSEQLGRAFF. For the CDR3, the DNA is TGTGCCAGCAGTGAACAACTGGGGCGGGCTTTCTTT.

The chain employs TRBV2 and TRBJ2-7, with 7 bases identical to TRBD1. The germline V gene has CDR1 SNHLY and CDR2 FYNNEI. V trimming: 3 bases; J trimming: 0 bases; junction bases outside the gene matches: 2. The CDR3 spans 14 residues. DNA of the CDR3: TGTGCCAGCAGTGACGACAGGGTCTCCTACGAGCAGTACTTC. As protein: CASSDDRVSYEQYF.

In nucleotides, the CDR3 is TGTGCCAGCTCACCACCGGCACAGGGCAACGAGCAGTACTTC. Its translation: CASSPPAQGNEQYF. The chain recombines TRBV18 with TRBJ2-7; the D gene is possibly TRBD1 (6 bases). The V gene lost 0 bases and the J gene lost 5 bases, with 11 bases spanning the gap. Germline V lookup: CDR1 KGHSH, CDR2 LQKENI. CDR3 length: 14 residues.

About this clone itself: This sample includes further DNA sequences coding for the same CDR3. J is TRBJ2-7 and V is TRBV5-5; D is unclear. CDR3 length: 16 amino acids. Germline V lookup: CDR1 SGHKS, CDR2 YYEKEE (reference sequence). V was pared by 0 bases and J by 3 bases, with 16 bases between. The CDR3 DNA sequence: TGTGCCAGCAGCTTGGTGGTGGCATCTCTACTCTACGAGCAGTACTTC. It codes for CASSLVVASLLYEQYF. Using reference TRBV5-5 and TRBJ2-7 for the parts outside the CDR3, the full variable domain is DAGVTQSPTHLIKTRGQQVTLRCSPISGHKSVSWYQQVLGQGPQFIFQYYEKEERGRGNFPDRFSARQFPNYSSELNVNALLLGDSALYLCASSLVVASLLYEQYFGPGTRLTVT.

The chain carries TRBV28 and TRBJ2-7; 8 nucleotides line up with TRBD1. The CDR3 spans 14 residues. The V and J ends lost 10 bases and 4 bases, in that order; junction bases with no gene match: 12. Germline V gene sequence: CDR1 MDHEN, CDR2 SYDVKM. CDR3 sequence reads: CATLGGTGLYEQYF. The DNA of the CDR3 is TGTGCCACCCTAGGGGGGACAGGACTTTACGAGCAGTACTTC.

This clone turned up a few times. This chain joins TRBV19 and TRBJ1-6; D is unclear. With 5 bases removed from V and 10 bases from J, the gap between germline ends came to 18 bases. In germline, CDR1 is LNHDA, CDR2 SQIVND (reference sequence). This CDR3 has 15 amino acids. The chain's CDR3 is CASSPLDRTESPLHF. For the CDR3, the DNA is TGTGCCAGTAGTCCCCTTGACCGCACGGAATCACCCCTCCACTTT.

The chain joins TRBV7-3 to TRBJ1-1, with unresolved D. This CDR3 comprises 15 residues. The V end lost 0 bases, the J end lost 4 bases, and 12 bases lay between the germline ends. Germline lookup yields CDR1 SGHTA and CDR2 FQGTGA. The CDR3 nucleotides are TGTGCCAGCAGCTTAACCAATGCGCCAGTCACTGAAGCTTTCTTT. This codes for CASSLTNAPVTEAFF.

The chain couples TRBV6-8 to TRBJ2-7, with TRBD2 matching over 14 bases. With V trimmed by 2 bases and J by 3 bases, 0 bases remained unmatched. The length of the CDR3 is 15 residues. Germline lookup yields CDR1 MNHGY and CDR2 SAAAGT. CDR3: CASSYGLAGGYEQYF. DNA of the CDR3: TGTGCCAGCAGTTACGGACTAGCGGGGGGCTACGAGCAGTACTTC.